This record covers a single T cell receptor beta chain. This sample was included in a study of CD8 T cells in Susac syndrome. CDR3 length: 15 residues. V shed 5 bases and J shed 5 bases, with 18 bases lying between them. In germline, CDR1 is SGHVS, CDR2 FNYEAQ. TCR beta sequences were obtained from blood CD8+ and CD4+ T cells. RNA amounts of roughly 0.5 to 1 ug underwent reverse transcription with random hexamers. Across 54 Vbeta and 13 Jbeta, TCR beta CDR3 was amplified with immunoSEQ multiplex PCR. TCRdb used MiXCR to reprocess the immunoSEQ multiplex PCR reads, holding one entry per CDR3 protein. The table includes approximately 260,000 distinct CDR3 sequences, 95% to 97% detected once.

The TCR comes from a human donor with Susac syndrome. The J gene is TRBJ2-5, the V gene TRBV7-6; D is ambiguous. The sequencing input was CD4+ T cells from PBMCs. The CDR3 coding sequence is TGTGCCAGCAGCCCGTACAATACCGGGTTGGAGACCCAGTACTTC. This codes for CASSPYNTGLETQYF.